The rows below give T cell receptor beta chains drawn from one sample of a study of neoadjuvant anti-PD-1 for oral cavity cancer. Libraries were prepared by immunoSEQ multiplex PCR; TCRdb keeps only in-frame clonotypes and omits some of them. The data contain over 14,000 clones, approximately 71% of them singletons. The sequences come from PBMCs, collected before nivolumab (anti-PD-1) treatment. Receptors were obtained from a person between 40 and 79 years old with oral cavity squamous cell carcinoma. Each CDR3 is given with its conserved first and last residue. The D gene is left open where the match is weak. The size entry is marked missing in some rows and otherwise reads once, few, many or a size class.

-	TRBV11-2	TRBJ1-6	TRBD1	CASSPRTGINSPLHF	TGTGCCAGCAGCCCCAGGACAGGGATAAATTCACCCCTCCACTTT
-	TRBV7-2	TRBJ1-5	-	CASSLALDQPQHF	TGTGCCAGCAGCTTAGCGTTGGATCAGCCCCAGCATTTT
once	TRBV2	TRBJ2-1	-	CASSDGANEQFF	TGTGCCAGCAGTGACGGGGCAAATGAGCAGTTCTTC
few	TRBV5-1	TRBJ1-5	-	CASSLSSNQPQHF	TGCGCCAGCAGCTTGAGTAGCAATCAGCCCCAGCATTTT
few	TRBV2	TRBJ1-2	-	CASSDMGGYGYTF	TGTGCCAGCAGTGACATGGGGGGCTATGGCTACACCTTC
-	TRBV6-1	TRBJ1-6	-	CASSSGPYNSPLHF	TGTGCCAGCAGTTCCGGCCCATACAACTCACCCCTCCACTTT
-	TRBV2	TRBJ2-1	TRBD2	CASMGLARYNEQFF	TGTGCCAGCATGGGACTAGCGAGATACAATGAGCAGTTCTTC
-	TRBV7-9	TRBJ1-2	-	CASRLETGSGGYTF	TGTGCCAGCAGGCTCGAAACAGGGTCGGGGGGCTACACCTTC
few	TRBV7-9	TRBJ1-2	-	CASSLSQGGRGYTF	TGTGCCAGCAGCTTATCTCAGGGAGGGAGGGGCTACACCTTC
-	TRBV4-1	TRBJ2-2	-	CASSPFQGNTGELFF	TGCGCCAGCAGCCCTTTCCAGGGGAACACCGGGGAGCTGTTTTTT
-	TRBV2	TRBJ1-1	-	CASSVGSGGLGTEAFF	TGTGCCAGCAGTGTGGGATCGGGGGGCCTTGGCACTGAAGCTTTCTTT
-	TRBV29-1	TRBJ1-5	-	CSALGGENQPQHF	TGCAGCGCACTGGGGGGGGAGAATCAGCCCCAGCATTTT
-	TRBV6-1	TRBJ2-7	-	CASKPGPAGSEQYF	TGTGCCAGCAAACCGGGACCTGCCGGGTCCGAGCAGTACTTC
-	TRBV7-8	TRBJ2-1	-	CASSLEASGVQFF	TGTGCCAGCAGCTTAGAGGCGTCAGGGGTACAGTTCTTC
once	TRBV5-1	TRBJ2-1	TRBD2	CASRQREAAEQFF	TGCGCCAGCAGACAGCGGGAGGCCGCTGAGCAGTTCTTC
-	TRBV7-2	TRBJ1-2	-	CASSPGTFYGYTF	TGTGCCAGCAGCCCCGGGACTTTCTATGGCTACACCTTC
-	TRBV11-2	TRBJ2-3	TRBD2	CASSLGFLAATDTQYF	TGTGCCAGCAGCTTAGGTTTCCTAGCGGCCACAGATACGCAGTATTTT